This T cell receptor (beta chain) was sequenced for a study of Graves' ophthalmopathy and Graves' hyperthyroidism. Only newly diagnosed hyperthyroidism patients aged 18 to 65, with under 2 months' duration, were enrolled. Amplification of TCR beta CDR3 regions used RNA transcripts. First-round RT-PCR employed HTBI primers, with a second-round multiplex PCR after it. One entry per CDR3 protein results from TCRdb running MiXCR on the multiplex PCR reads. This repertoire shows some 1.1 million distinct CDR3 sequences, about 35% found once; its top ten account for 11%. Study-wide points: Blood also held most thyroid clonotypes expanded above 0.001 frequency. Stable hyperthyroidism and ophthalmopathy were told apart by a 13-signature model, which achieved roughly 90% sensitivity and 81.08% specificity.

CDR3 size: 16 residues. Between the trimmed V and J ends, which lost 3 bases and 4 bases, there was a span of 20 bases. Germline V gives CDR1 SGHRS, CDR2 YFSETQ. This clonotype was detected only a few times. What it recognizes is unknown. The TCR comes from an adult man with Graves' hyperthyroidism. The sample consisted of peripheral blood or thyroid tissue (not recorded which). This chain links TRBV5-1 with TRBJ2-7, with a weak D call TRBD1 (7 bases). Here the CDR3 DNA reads TGCGCCAGCAGCTCAACGCGGGGACAGAAACTTTACGAGCAGTACTTC. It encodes CASSSTRGQKLYEQYF.